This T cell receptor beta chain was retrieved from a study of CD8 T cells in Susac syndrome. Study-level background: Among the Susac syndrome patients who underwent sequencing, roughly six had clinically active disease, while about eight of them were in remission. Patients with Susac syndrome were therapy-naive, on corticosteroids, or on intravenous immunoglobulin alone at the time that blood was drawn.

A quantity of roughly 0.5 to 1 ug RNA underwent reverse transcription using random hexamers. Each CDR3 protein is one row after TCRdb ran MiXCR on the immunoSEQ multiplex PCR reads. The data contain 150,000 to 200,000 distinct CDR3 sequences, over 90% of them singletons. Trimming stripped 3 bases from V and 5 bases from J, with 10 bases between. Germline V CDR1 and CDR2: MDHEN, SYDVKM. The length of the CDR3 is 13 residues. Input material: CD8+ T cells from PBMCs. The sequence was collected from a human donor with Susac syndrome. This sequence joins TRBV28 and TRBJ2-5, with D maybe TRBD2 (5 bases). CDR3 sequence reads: CASSLRGLETQYF. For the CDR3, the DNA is TGTGCCAGCAGTTTGCGCGGGTTGGAGACCCAGTACTTC. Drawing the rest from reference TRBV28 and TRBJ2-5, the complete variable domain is DVKVTQSSRYLVKRTGEKVFLECVQDMDHENMFWYRQDPGLGLRLIYFSYDVKMKEKGDIPEGYSVSREKKERFSLILESASTNQTSMYLCASSLRGLETQYFGPGTRLLVL.